What follows is one T cell receptor (beta chain) and its context. Assay: immunoSEQ multiplex PCR; the TCRdb copy retains only in-frame clones and omits some. The repertoire consists of more than 400,000 clones, with 80% to 95% occurring once and the leading ten covering roughly 1.7%. The data were taken from a study of Ad26.COV2.S vaccination and SARS-CoV-2 variants. On the study more broadly: Donor was one of the participants in the Ad26.COV2.S arm of the COV1001 trial.

The treatment was: 15 to 20 received Ad26.COV2.S at low or high dose, single or two shots; roughly five received placebo; per-sample allocation not given. Sampling occurred on day 63 after the first vaccine or placebo injection. The sequence was obtained from a person between 18 and 60 years old who received the Ad26.COV2.S COVID-19 vaccine or a placebo. The specimen was peripheral blood, collected in a trial of Ad26.COV2.S vaccine versus placebo.

The DNA for the CDR3 is TGTGCCAGCAGCTCCCGCAAGTTGTTGAAACTGTTTTTT. Its translation is CASSSRKLLKLFF. The rearrangement uses TRBV7-9 and TRBJ1-4, with D unresolved. The V and J ends lost 4 bases and 11 bases respectively, with 14 bases between them. This CDR3 has 13 residues. CDR1 and CDR2 from the germline V gene are SEHNR and FQNEAQ (reference sequence).